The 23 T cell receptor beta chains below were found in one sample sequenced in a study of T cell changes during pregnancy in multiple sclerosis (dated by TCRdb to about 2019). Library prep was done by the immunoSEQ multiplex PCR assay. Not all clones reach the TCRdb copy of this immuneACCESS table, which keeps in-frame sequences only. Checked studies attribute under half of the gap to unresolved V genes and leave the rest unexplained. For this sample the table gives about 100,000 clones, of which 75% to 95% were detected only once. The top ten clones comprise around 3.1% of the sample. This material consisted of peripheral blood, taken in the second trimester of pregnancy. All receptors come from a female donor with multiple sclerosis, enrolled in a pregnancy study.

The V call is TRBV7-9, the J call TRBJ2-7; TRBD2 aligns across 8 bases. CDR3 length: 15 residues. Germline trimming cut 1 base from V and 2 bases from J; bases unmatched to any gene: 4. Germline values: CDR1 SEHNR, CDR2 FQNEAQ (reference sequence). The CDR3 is CASSLGLSGAYEQYF. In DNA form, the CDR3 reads TGTGCCAGCAGCTTAGGGCTTAGCGGGGCCTACGAGCAGTACTTC.

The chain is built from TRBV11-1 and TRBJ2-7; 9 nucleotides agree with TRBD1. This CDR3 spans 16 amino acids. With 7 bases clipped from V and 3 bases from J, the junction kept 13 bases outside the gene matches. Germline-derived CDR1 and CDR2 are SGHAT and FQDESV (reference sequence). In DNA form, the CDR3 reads TGTGCCAGCACCCTGACAGGGGGAGTAAGGATCTACGAGCAGTACTTC. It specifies CASTLTGGVRIYEQYF.

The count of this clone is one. Here the CDR3 reads CASSLQTSLSGSYNEQFF. Here the CDR3 DNA reads TGTGCCAGCAGCCTCCAGACTAGCCTCTCGGGCTCCTACAATGAGCAGTTCTTC. This chain joins TRBV7-3 and TRBJ2-1, with 7 bases aligning to TRBD2. The J segment lost 0 bases and the V segment lost 5 bases, leaving 13 bases of the junction unmatched. Germline V gene lookup returns CDR1 SGHTA and CDR2 FQGTGA. This CDR3 region has 18 residues.

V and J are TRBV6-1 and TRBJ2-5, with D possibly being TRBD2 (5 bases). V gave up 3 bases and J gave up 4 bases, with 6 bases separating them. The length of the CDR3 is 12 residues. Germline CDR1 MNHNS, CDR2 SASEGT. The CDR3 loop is CASSDEGETQYF. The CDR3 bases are TGTGCCAGCAGTGATGAGGGAGAGACCCAGTACTTC.

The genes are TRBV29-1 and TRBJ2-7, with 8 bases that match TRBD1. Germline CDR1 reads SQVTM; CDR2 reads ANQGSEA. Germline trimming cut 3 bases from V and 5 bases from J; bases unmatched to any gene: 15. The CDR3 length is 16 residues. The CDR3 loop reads CSVEVLGGTGRNEQYF. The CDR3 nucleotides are TGCAGCGTTGAGGTACTGGGCGGGACAGGAAGGAACGAGCAGTACTTC.

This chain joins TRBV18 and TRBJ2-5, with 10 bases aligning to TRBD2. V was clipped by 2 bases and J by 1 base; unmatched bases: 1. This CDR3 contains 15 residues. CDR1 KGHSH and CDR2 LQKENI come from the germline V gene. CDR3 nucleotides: TGTGCCAGCTCACCAACTAGCGGGACCCAAGAGACCCAGTACTTC. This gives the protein CASSPTSGTQETQYF.

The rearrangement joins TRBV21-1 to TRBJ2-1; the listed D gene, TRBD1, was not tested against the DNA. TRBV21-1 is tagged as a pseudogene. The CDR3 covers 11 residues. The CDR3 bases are TGTATCCTGGGCGTAGAGAATGAGCAGTTCTTC. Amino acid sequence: CILGVENEQFF.

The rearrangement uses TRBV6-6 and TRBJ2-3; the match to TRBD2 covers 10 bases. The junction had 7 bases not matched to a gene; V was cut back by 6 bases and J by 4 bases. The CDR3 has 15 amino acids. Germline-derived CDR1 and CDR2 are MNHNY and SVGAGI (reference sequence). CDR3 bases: TGTGCCAGCAGGGGGGCTAGCGGGAGTCCAGATACGCAGTATTTT. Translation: CASRGASGSPDTQYF.

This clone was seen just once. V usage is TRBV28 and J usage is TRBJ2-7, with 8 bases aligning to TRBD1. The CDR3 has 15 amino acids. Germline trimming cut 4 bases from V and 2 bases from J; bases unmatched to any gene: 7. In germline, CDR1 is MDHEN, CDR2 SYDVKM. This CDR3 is CASSSDRGITYEQYF. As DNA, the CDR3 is TGTGCCAGCAGTTCTGACAGGGGCATCACCTACGAGCAGTACTTC.

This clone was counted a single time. The DNA for the CDR3 is TGCAGCGTTGGGGCTACACAATCCTACAATGAGCAGTTCTTC. Protein: CSVGATQSYNEQFF. J is TRBJ2-1 and V is TRBV29-1; D is ambiguous. V was shortened by 4 bases and J by 1 base, with 11 bases between the two germline ends. The CDR3 has 14 amino acids. Looked up from germline, CDR1 is SQVTM and CDR2 is ANQGSEA.

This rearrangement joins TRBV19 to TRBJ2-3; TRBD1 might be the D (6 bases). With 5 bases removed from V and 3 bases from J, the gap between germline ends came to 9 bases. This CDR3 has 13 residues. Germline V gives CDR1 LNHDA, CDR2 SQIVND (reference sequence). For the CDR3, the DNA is TGTGCCAGTAGTCATACAGGGACAGATACGCAGTATTTT. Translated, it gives CASSHTGTDTQYF.

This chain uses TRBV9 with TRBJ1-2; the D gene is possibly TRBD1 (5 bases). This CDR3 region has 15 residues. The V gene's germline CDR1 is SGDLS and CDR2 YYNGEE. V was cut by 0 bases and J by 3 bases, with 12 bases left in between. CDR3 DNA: TGTGCCAGCAGCGTAGACATGGGGGGGTACTATGGCTACACCTTC. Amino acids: CASSVDMGGYYGYTF.

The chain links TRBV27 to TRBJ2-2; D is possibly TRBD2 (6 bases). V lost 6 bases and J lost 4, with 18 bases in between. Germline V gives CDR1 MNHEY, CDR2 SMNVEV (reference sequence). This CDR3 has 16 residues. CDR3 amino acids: CASSPQGGLVTGELFF. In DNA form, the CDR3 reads TGTGCCAGCAGCCCTCAGGGAGGTTTGGTCACCGGGGAGCTGTTTTTT.

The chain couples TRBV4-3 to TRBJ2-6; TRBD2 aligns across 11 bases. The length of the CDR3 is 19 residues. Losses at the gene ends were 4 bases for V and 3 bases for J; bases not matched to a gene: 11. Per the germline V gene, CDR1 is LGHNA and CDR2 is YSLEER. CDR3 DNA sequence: TGCGCCAGCAGCCTCGAACCAACTAGCGGGAGTAATGGGGCCAACGTCCTGACTTTC. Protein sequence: CASSLEPTSGSNGANVLTF.

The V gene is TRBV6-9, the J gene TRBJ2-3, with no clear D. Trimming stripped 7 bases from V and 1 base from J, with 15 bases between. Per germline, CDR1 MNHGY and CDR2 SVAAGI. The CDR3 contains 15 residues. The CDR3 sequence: CASNQYPECTDTQYF. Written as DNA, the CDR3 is TGTGCCAGCAACCAGTACCCGGAGTGCACAGATACGCAGTATTTT.

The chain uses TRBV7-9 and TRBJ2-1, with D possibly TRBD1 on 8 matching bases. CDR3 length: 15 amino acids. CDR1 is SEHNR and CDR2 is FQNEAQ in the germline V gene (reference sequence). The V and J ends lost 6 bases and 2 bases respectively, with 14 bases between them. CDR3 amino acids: CASSITGGAYNEQFF. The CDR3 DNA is TGTGCCAGCAGTATTACAGGGGGGGCCTACAATGAGCAGTTCTTC.

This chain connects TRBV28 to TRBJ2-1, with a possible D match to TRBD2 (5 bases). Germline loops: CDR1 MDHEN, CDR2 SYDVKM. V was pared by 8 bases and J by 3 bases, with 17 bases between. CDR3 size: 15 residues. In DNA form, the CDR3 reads TGTGCCAGCCAACGCGGTCAGGCGGGCTACAATGAGCAGTTCTTC. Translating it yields CASQRGQAGYNEQFF.

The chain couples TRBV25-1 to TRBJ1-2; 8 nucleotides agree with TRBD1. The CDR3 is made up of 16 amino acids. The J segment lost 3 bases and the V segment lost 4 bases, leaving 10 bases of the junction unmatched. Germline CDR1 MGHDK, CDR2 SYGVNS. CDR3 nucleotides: TGTGCCAGCAGTGCCTCCGCCAGGGGGCCCTACTATGGCTACACCTTC. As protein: CASSASARGPYYGYTF.

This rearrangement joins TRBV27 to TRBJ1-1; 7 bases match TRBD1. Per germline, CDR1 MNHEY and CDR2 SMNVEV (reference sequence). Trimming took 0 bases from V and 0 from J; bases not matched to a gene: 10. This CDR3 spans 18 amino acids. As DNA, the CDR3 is TGTGCCAGCAGTTTATCCGTAAAGGCAGGGGGTGTGAACACTGAAGCTTTCTTT. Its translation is CASSLSVKAGGVNTEAFF.

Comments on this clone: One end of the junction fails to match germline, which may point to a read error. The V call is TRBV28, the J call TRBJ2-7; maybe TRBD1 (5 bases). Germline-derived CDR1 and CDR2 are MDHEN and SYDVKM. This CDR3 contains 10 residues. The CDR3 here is CASGPRAQSF. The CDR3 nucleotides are TGTGCCAGCGGGCCCAGGGCCCAATCCTTC.

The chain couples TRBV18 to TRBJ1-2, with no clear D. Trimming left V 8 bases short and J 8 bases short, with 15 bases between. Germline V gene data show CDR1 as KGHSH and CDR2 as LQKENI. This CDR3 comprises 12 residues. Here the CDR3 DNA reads TGTGCCAGCGACACCGGCTTGGGCGGCTACACCTTC. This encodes CASDTGLGGYTF.

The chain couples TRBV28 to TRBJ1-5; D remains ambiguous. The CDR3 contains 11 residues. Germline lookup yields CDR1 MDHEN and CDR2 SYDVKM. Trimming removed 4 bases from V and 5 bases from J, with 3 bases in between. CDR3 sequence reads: CASSSHQPQHF. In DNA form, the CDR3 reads TGTGCCAGCAGTTCTCATCAGCCCCAGCATTTT.

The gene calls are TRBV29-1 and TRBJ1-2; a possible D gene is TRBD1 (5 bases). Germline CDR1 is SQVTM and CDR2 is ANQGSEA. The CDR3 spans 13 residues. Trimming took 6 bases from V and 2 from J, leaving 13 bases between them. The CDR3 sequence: CSVRGGINYGYTF. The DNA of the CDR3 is TGCAGCGTACGGGGGGGAATCAACTATGGCTACACCTTC.